The clone carrying this T cell receptor (beta chain) was counted at least ten times. The data were obtained in a study of T cells in Graves' hyperthyroidism and ophthalmopathy. The ends lost 6 bases at V and 10 bases at J; junction bases unmatched: 4. The CDR3 runs to 12 residues. Regions amplified from RNA transcripts were the TCR beta CDR3 regions. Initially, a first-round RT-PCR of the TCR CDR3 employed the HTBI primer set. Each CDR3 protein gets one entry after TCRdb re-called the multiplex PCR reads with MiXCR. There are hundreds of thousands of distinct CDR3 sequences in the sample; about 15% occur only once, and 30% to 35% lies in the top ten.

Material: blood. This TCR was sampled from a woman aged 25 to 39 with Graves' hyperthyroidism. The rearrangement links TRBV12-3 or TRBV12-4 to TRBJ2-1; 9 bases line up with TRBD1. CDR3 sequence: CASRTGTGEQFF. CDR3 in DNA: TGTGCCAGCAGGACCGGGACAGGGGAGCAGTTCTTC.